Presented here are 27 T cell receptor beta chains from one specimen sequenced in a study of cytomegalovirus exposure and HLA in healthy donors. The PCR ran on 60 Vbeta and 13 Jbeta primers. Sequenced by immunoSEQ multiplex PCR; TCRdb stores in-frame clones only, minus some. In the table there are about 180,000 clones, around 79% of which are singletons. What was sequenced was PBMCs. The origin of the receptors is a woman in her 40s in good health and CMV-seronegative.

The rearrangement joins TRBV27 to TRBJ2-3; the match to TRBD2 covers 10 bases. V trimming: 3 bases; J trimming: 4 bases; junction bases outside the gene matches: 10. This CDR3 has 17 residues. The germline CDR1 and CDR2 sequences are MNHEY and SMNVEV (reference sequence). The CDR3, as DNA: TGTGCCAGCAGTTTCTTAGTAGCGGGGGGCGGGGCAGATACGCAGTATTTT. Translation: CASSFLVAGGGADTQYF.

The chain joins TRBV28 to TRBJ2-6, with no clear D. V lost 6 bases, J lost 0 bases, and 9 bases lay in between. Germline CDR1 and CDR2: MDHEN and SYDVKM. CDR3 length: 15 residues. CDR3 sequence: CASRTQSSGANVLTF. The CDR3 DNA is TGTGCCAGCAGAACCCAGTCCTCTGGGGCCAACGTCCTGACTTTC.

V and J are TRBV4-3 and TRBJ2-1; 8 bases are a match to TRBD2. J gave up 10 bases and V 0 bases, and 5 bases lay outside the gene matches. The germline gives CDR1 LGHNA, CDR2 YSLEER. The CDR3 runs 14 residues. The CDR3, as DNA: TGCGCCAGCAGCCAAGACTGGGCTAGCGGGGAGCAGTTCTTC. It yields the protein CASSQDWASGEQFF.

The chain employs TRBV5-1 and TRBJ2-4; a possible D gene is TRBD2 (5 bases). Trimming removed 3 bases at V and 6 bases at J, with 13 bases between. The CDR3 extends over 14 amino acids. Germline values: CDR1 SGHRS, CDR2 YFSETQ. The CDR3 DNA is TGCGCCAGCAGCTCTCGGACGGCGGGAAACATTCAGTACTTC. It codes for CASSSRTAGNIQYF. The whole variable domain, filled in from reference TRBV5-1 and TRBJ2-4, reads KAGVTQTPRYLIKTRGQQVTLSCSPISGHRSVSWYQQTPGQGLQFLFEYFSETQRNKGNFPGRFSGRQFSNSRSEMNVSTLELGDSALYLCASSSRTAGNIQYFGAGTRLSVL.

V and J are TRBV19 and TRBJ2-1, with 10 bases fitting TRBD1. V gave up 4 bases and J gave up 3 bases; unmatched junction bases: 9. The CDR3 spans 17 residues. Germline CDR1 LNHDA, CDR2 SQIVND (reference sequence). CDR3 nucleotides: TGTGCCAGTAGTACATATCTAGGGACAGGGGACTACAATGAGCAGTTCTTC. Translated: CASSTYLGTGDYNEQFF.

CDR3 amino acids: CASTLTLASEQYF. CDR3 coding DNA: TGTGCCAGCACGCTAACGCTAGCGTCCGAGCAGTACTTC. The V and J genes are TRBV2 and TRBJ2-7; D is possibly TRBD2 (6 bases). V dropped 7 bases and J dropped 6 bases, with 16 bases sitting between them. The CDR3 has 13 amino acids. Germline CDR1 SNHLY, CDR2 FYNNEI.

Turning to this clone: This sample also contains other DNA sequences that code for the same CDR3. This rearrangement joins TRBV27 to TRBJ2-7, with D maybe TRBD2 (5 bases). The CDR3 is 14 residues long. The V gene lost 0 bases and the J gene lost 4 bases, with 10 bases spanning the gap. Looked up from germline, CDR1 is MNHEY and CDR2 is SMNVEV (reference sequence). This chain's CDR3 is CASSLSAGGYEQYF. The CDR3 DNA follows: TGTGCCAGCAGTTTATCGGCCGGAGGATACGAGCAGTACTTC.

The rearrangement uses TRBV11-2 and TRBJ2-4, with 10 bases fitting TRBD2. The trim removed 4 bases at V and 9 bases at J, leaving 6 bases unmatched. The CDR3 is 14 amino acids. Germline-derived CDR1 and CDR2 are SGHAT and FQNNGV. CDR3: CASSSEREGPIQYF. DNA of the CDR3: TGTGCCAGCAGCTCCGAGCGGGAGGGCCCCATTCAGTACTTC.

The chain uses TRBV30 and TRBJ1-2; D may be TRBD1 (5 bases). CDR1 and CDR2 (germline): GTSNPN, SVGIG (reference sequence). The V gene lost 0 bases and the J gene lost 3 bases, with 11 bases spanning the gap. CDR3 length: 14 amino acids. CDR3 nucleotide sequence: TGTGCCTGGAGTGTATCCAGGGCGGACTATGGCTACACCTTC. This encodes CAWSVSRADYGYTF.

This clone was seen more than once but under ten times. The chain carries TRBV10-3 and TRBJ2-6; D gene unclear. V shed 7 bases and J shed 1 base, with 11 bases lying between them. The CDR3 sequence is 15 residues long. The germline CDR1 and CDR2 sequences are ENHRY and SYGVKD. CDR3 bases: TGTGCCATCACCGATTCCAGTTCTGGGGCCAACGTCCTGACTTTC. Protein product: CAITDSSSGANVLTF.

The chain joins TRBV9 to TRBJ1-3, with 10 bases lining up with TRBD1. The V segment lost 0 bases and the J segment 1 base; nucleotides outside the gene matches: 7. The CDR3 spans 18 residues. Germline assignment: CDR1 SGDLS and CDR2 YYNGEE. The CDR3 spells CASSVELRDRGSGNTIYF. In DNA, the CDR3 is TGTGCCAGCAGCGTAGAACTAAGGGACAGGGGTTCTGGAAACACCATATATTTT.

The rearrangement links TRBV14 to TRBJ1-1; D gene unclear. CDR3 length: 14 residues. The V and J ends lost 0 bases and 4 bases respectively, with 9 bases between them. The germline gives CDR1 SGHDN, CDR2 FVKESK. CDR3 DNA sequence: TGTGCCAGCAGCCAAGACTCACTAAGCACTGAAGCTTTCTTT. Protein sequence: CASSQDSLSTEAFF.

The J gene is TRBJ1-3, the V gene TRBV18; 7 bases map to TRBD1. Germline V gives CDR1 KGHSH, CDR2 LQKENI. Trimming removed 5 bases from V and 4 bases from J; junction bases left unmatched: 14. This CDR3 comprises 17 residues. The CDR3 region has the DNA TGTGCCAGCTCATCGTTTGGGACAGCCGGAGAGGGAAACACCATATATTTT. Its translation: CASSSFGTAGEGNTIYF.

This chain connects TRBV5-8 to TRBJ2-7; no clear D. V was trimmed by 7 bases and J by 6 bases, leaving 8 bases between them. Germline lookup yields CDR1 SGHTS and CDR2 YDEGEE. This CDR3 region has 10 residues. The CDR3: CASGEREQYF. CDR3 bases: TGTGCCAGCGGTGAGCGCGAGCAGTACTTC.

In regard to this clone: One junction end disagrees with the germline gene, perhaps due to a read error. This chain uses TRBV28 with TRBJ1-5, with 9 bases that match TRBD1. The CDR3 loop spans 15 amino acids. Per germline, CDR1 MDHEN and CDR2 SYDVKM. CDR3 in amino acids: CASTRTGVVSQPQHF. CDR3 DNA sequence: TGTGCGAGCACAAGGACAGGGGTTGTCAGTCAGCCCCAGCATTTT.

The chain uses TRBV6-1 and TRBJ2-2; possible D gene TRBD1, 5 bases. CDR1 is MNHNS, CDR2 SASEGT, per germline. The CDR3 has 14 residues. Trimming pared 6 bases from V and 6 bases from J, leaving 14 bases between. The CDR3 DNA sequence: TGTGCCAGCAGCTTGACAGCGTATGCCGGGGAGCTGTTTTTT. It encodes CASSLTAYAGELFF.

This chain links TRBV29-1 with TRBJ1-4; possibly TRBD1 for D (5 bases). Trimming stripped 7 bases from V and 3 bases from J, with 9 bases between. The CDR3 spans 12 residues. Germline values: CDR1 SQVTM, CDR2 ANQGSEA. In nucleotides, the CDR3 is TGCAGCGCCCGGGGGGCTAATGAAAAACTGTTTTTT. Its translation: CSARGANEKLFF.

For the CDR3, the DNA is TGTGCCAGCAGCCCGACAGGGCATTCACCCCTCCACTTT. Its translation is CASSPTGHSPLHF. The chain is built from TRBV14 and TRBJ1-6; 7 bases are shared with TRBD1. Germline assignment: CDR1 SGHDN and CDR2 FVKESK. V was clipped by 4 bases and J by 8 bases; unmatched bases: 2. This CDR3 is 13 amino acids long. The full variable domain, its missing parts supplied by reference TRBV14 and TRBJ1-6, is EAGVTQFPSHSVIEKGQTVTLRCDPISGHDNLYWYRRVMGKEIKFLLHFVKESKQDESGMPNNRFLAERTGGTYSTLKVQPAELEDSGVYFCASSPTGHSPLHFGNGTRLTVT.

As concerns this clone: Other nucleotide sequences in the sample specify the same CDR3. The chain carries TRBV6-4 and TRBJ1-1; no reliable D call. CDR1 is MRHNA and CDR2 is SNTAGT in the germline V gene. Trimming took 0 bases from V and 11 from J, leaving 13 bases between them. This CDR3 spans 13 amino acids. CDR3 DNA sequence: TGTGCCAGCAGTGACTCGTGGCCCGGGAGGGCTTTCTTT. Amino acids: CASSDSWPGRAFF.

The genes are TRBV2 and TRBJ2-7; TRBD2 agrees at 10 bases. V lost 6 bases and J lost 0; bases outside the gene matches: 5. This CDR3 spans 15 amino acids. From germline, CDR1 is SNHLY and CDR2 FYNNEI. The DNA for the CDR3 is TGTGCCAGCAGAAACCTAGCGGGGGACTCCTACGAGCAGTACTTC. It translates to CASRNLAGDSYEQYF.

CDR3 nucleotides: TGTGCCAGCAGCAAAGGAATGGACAGATACTACAATGAGCAGTTCTTC. This codes for CASSKGMDRYYNEQFF. This chain uses TRBV9 with TRBJ2-1; maybe TRBD1 (6 bases). Trimming took 4 bases from V and 3 from J, leaving 17 bases between them. Per germline, CDR1 SGDLS and CDR2 YYNGEE. CDR3 size: 16 residues. Filled out from reference TRBV9 and TRBJ2-1, the complete variable domain reads DSGVTQTPKHLITATGQRVTLRCSPRSGDLSVYWYQQSLDQGLQFLIQYYNGEERAKGNILERFSAQQFPDLHSELNLSSLELGDSALYFCASSKGMDRYYNEQFFGPGTRLTVL.

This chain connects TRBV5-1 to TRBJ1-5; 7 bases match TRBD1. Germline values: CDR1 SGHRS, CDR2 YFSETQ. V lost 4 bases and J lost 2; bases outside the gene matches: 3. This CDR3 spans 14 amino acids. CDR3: CASSTGQGNQPQHF. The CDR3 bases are TGCGCCAGCAGCACTGGACAGGGCAATCAGCCCCAGCATTTT.

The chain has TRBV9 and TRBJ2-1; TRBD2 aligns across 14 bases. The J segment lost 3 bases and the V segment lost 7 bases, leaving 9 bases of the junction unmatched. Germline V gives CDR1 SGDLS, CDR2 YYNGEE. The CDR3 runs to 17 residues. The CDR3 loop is CASGDGLAGGLYNEQFF. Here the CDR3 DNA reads TGTGCCAGCGGGGATGGACTAGCGGGAGGCCTCTACAATGAGCAGTTCTTC.

CDR3 coding DNA: TGTGCCAGCAGCTTATACCCGGGAGTTGAGACCCAGTACTTC. Translated, it gives CASSLYPGVETQYF. The chain links TRBV7-2 to TRBJ2-5, with D perhaps matching TRBD2 (6 bases). CDR3 size: 14 residues. Trimming removed 2 bases at V and 5 bases at J, with 12 bases between. Germline CDR1 and CDR2: SGHTA and FQGNSA.

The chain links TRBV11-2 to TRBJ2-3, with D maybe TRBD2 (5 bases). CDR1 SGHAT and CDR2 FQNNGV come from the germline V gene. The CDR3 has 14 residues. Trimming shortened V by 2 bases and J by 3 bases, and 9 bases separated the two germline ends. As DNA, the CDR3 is TGTGCCAGCAGCTTATTGCTAGCAACAGATACGCAGTATTTT. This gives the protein CASSLLLATDTQYF.

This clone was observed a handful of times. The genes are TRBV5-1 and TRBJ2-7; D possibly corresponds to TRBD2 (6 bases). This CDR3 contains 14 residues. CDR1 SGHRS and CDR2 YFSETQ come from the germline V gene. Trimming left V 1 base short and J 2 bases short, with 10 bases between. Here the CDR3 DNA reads TGCGCCAGCAGCTTGTTTGCGGGGACCTACGAGCAGTACTTC. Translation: CASSLFAGTYEQYF. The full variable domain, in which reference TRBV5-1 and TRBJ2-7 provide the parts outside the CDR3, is KAGVTQTPRYLIKTRGQQVTLSCSPISGHRSVSWYQQTPGQGLQFLFEYFSETQRNKGNFPGRFSGRQFSNSRSEMNVSTLELGDSALYLCASSLFAGTYEQYFGPGTRLTVT.

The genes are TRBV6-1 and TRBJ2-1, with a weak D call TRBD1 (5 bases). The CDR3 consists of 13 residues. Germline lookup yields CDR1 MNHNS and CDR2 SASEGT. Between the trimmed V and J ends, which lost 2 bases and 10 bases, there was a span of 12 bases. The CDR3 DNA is TGTGCCAGCAGTGAATGGGTCCAGGGAGAGCAGTTCTTC. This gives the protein CASSEWVQGEQFF.